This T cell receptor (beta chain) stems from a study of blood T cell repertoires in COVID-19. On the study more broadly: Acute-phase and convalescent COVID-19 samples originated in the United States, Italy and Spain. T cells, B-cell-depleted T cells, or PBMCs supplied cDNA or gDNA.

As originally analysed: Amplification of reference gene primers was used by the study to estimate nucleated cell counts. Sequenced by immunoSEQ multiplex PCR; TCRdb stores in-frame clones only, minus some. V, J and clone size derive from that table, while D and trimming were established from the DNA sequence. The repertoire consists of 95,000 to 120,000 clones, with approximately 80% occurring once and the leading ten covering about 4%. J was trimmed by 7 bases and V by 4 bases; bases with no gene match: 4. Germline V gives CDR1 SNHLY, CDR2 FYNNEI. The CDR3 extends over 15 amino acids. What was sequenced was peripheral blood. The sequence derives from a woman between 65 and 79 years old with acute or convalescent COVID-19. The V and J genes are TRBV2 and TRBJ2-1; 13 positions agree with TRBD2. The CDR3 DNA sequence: TGTGCCAGCAGTGGGGGACTAGCGGGGATTAATGAGCAGTTCTTC. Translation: CASSGGLAGINEQFF.